The 16 T cell receptor beta chains below come from one sample, sequenced in a study of CD8 T cells in ankylosing spondylitis. Points from the study as a whole: There was a TCR beta motif, made of fewer than 10 highly homologous variants, that appeared characteristic of ankylosing spondylitis blood.

Using its own MiXCR run on the 5' RACE reads, TCRdb lists one record per CDR3 protein. This sample has approximately 400,000 distinct CDR3 sequences, with about 15% found just once. For these TCRs, the target antigens are not known. Sequencing was done on a sample of blood, either unsorted or a sorted T cell fraction (not recorded which). Receptors were obtained from a male donor with ankylosing spondylitis.

This sequence joins TRBV29-1 and TRBJ2-5; 9 bases are a match to TRBD1. The V and J ends lost 6 bases and 3 bases, in that order; junction bases with no gene match: 8. The CDR3 is made up of 14 amino acids. Per germline, CDR1 SQVTM and CDR2 ANQGSEA. The CDR3 DNA is TGCAGCGTCGTCCCGGACAGGGGAAAAGAGACCCAGTACTTC. Protein product: CSVVPDRGKETQYF.

The gene calls are TRBV12-3 or TRBV12-4 and TRBJ2-7; D might be TRBD1 or TRBD2, each matching 5 bases. The CDR3 is 13 residues long. V lost 3 bases and J lost 2, with 8 bases in between. The CDR3 sequence is CASSFGDAYEQYF. The CDR3, as DNA: TGTGCCAGCAGTTTCGGGGACGCCTACGAGCAGTACTTC.

This sequence joins TRBV20-1 and TRBJ2-7, with D unresolved. The CDR3 has 14 residues. Germline V gene data show CDR1 as DFQATT and CDR2 as SNEGSKA (reference sequence). V was trimmed by 5 bases and J by 0 bases, leaving 14 bases between them. The CDR3, as DNA: TGCAGTGCTGGGCGACCGGCTAGCTCCTACGAGCAGTACTTC. This sequence encodes CSAGRPASSYEQYF.

This clonotype appeared a few times. The V call is TRBV21-1, the J call TRBJ1-3; TRBD1 is the table's D call and was not checked against the DNA. TRBV21-1 is labeled a pseudogene. The CDR3 is 15 amino acids. DNA for the CDR3: TGTGCCAGCAGCTTCCGGACAGCACCTGGGTACACCATATATTTT. Amino acid sequence: CASSFRTAPGYTIYF.

The chain carries TRBV6-1 and TRBJ1-2; D not resolved. The CDR3 covers 13 residues. Looked up from germline, CDR1 is MNHNS and CDR2 is SASEGT. V lost 3 bases and J lost 4, with 9 bases in between. CDR3 in DNA: TGTGCCAGCAGTGATAAGGGCACCTATGGCTACACCTTC. Encoded protein: CASSDKGTYGYTF.

The table lists this clonotype with a few counts. The V call is TRBV20-1, the J call TRBJ2-7; 7 bases fit TRBD2. Germline CDR1 DFQATT, CDR2 SNEGSKA (reference sequence). This CDR3 has 14 residues. J lost 2 bases, V lost 0 bases, and 4 bases had no gene match. The CDR3, as DNA: TGCAGTGCTAGAGATCCGCGGGGGACCTACGAGCAGTACTTC. Protein product: CSARDPRGTYEQYF.

The chain joins TRBV2 to TRBJ1-2, with 9 bases aligning to TRBD1. With 8 bases clipped from V and 5 bases from J, the junction kept 9 bases outside the gene matches. The CDR3 sequence is 14 residues long. From germline, CDR1 is SNHLY and CDR2 FYNNEI. CDR3 DNA sequence: TGTGCCAGCGGCTCATGGACAGGGGAGTATGGCTACACCTTC. Translation: CASGSWTGEYGYTF.

The chain employs TRBV20-1 and TRBJ2-1; 7 nucleotides align to TRBD2. CDR3 length: 17 amino acids. Germline CDR1 is DFQATT and CDR2 is SNEGSKA (reference sequence). Trimming cost V 3 bases and J 4 bases; bases outside gene matches: 15. CDR3 sequence reads: CSARRVAGSLHYNEQFF. The CDR3 coding sequence is TGCAGTGCTAGGAGAGTAGCGGGCTCCCTACATTACAATGAGCAGTTCTTC.

This clonotype was picked up a small number of times. The V gene is TRBV18, the J gene TRBJ1-1; D not certain. V lost 3 bases and J 0 bases, leaving 8 bases between the germline ends. The CDR3 is 14 residues long. From germline, CDR1 is KGHSH and CDR2 LQKENI. CDR3 sequence (DNA): TGTGCCAGCTCACCGTACTACGTGAACACTGAAGCTTTCTTT. Translating gives CASSPYYVNTEAFF.

This clonotype was seen more than once but under ten times. J is TRBJ1-4 and V is TRBV27, with 8 nucleotides matching TRBD1. The CDR3 is made up of 17 amino acids. V lost 6 bases and J lost 6; bases outside the gene matches: 15. Germline loops: CDR1 MNHEY, CDR2 SMNVEV (reference sequence). The CDR3 bases are TGTGCCAGCAGAACATTTTACAGGGGGGCGCCGGATGAAAAACTGTTTTTT. Amino acids: CASRTFYRGAPDEKLFF.

This clonotype appeared many times. The chain carries TRBV12-3 or TRBV12-4 and TRBJ2-7; 12 bases fit TRBD1. This CDR3 is built from 15 residues. Germline trimming cut 6 bases from V and 1 base from J; bases unmatched to any gene: 4. The CDR3 here is CASSGDRGPSYEQYF. CDR3 nucleotides: TGTGCCAGCAGCGGGGACAGGGGGCCATCCTACGAGCAGTACTTC.

This clonotype was counted a few times. The gene calls are TRBV28 and TRBJ1-1; D possibly corresponds to TRBD1 (6 bases). Germline V CDR1 and CDR2: MDHEN, SYDVKM. This CDR3 is 16 amino acids long. Trimming stripped 2 bases from V and 3 bases from J, with 16 bases between. The CDR3 DNA reads TGTGCCAGCAGTTTAGATACAGGGCGTGGAGACACTGAAGCTTTCTTT. Translating it yields CASSLDTGRGDTEAFF.

The J gene is TRBJ1-2, the V gene TRBV29-1, with D unresolved. The CDR3 extends over 12 amino acids. Germline V gene data show CDR1 as SQVTM and CDR2 as ANQGSEA. Between the trimmed V and J ends, which lost 0 bases and 7 bases, there was a span of 9 bases. As DNA, the CDR3 is TGCAGCGTTGAAGATTCCGGGAGTGGCTACACCTTC. Amino acid sequence: CSVEDSGSGYTF. Drawing the rest from reference TRBV29-1 and TRBJ1-2, the complete variable domain is SAVISQKPSRDICQRGTSLTIQCQVDSQVTMMFWYRQQPGQSLTLIATANQGSEATYESGFVIDKFPISRPNLTFSTLTVSNMSPEDSSIYLCSVEDSGSGYTFGSGTRLTVV.

This clonotype was detected ten times or more. The chain uses TRBV12-3 or TRBV12-4 and TRBJ2-1; D gene unclear. CDR3 length: 13 residues. V lost 5 bases, J lost 9 bases, and 14 bases lay in between. CDR3 nucleotide sequence: TGTGCCAGCAGTCCCTCTAAGACCCCTGAGCAGTTCTTC. This gives the protein CASSPSKTPEQFF.

The rearrangement joins TRBV7-3 to TRBJ2-5; perhaps TRBD2 as D (6 bases). V shed 5 bases and J shed 5 bases, with 15 bases lying between them. The germline V gene has CDR1 SGHTA and CDR2 FQGTGA. The CDR3 is made up of 14 amino acids. The CDR3 DNA reads as TGTGCCAGCAGCCGAAACGGAGGGGCTGAGACCCAGTACTTC. Protein: CASSRNGGAETQYF.

This clonotype appeared many times. The V and J genes are TRBV30 and TRBJ2-7, with D possibly being TRBD1 (5 bases). This CDR3 region has 11 residues. V was shortened by 5 bases and J by 4 bases, with 9 bases between the two germline ends. Germline V gives CDR1 GTSNPN, CDR2 SVGIG (reference sequence). In DNA, the CDR3 is TGTGCCTGGGCTGACAGATACGAGCAGTACTTC. It yields the protein CAWADRYEQYF.